A selection of T cell receptor beta chains follows, all from one sample in a study of T cell clones after liver transplantation. TCRdb's copy holds only in-frame clones and misses some; the assay was immunoSEQ multiplex PCR. The data contain about 20,000 clones, 78% of them singletons. Sequencing used CD8+ T cells from blood, obtained roughly 55 months after liver transplant. All receptors come from a human patient who received a liver transplant. The graft donor may be the source of some T cells. Both conserved end residues are part of each CDR3. A D gene is named only where the DNA matches it firmly. Size tells how often a clone was seen (once, few, many) or the class of an expanded clone, and some rows leave it out.

j_call clone_size v_call d_call cdr3_nt cdr3_aa
TRBJ2-3 - TRBV7-9 - TGTGCCAGCAGCCATCACAATACCACAGATACGCAGTATTTT CASSHHNTTDTQYF
TRBJ2-3 - TRBV27 TRBD2 TGTGCCAGCAGTTTAAGACTAGCGGGGGGCTTCACAGATACGCAGTATTTT CASSLRLAGGFTDTQYF
TRBJ1-1 - TRBV6-6 - TGTGCCAGCAGTCCCCTATTTACTGAAGCTTTCTTT CASSPLFTEAFF
TRBJ2-7 - TRBV2 - TGTGCCAGCAATGGAGCCTACGAGCAGTACTTC CASNGAYEQYF
TRBJ2-1 - TRBV13 - TGTGCCAGCAGCTTATCGCTAGATAATGAGCAGTTCTTC CASSLSLDNEQFF
TRBJ2-7 - TRBV7-6 TRBD1 TGTGCCAGCAGCTTAACAGGGGACTACGAGCAGTACTTC CASSLTGDYEQYF
TRBJ2-1 - TRBV20-1 - TGCAGTGCCCTGACTAGGGAACAGCAGTTCTTC CSALTREQQFF
TRBJ1-3 once TRBV5-1 - TGCGCCAGCAGCTTAAGGGACTCTGGAAACACCATATATTTT CASSLRDSGNTIYF
TRBJ1-2 few TRBV15 - TGTGCCACCAGCAGAGATCGGCAGGACTCCTATGGCTACACCTTC CATSRDRQDSYGYTF
TRBJ1-5 - TRBV5-6 TRBD1 TGTGCCAGCAGCACGACAGGGGAGGGCAATCAGCCCCAGCATTTT CASSTTGEGNQPQHF
TRBJ2-7 - TRBV25-1 TRBD1 TGTGCCAGCAGTGAAAAAAGTACAGGGGACTACGAGCAGTACTTC CASSEKSTGDYEQYF
TRBJ2-1 - TRBV19 TRBD1 TGTGCCAGTAGTGCGGGGACAGGGGGCTTTAATGAGCAGTTCTTC CASSAGTGGFNEQFF
TRBJ2-7 once TRBV11-1 TRBD1 TGTGCCAGCAGCTTTGGGACAGCCTACGAGCAGTACTTC CASSFGTAYEQYF
TRBJ2-5 - TRBV30 - TGTGCCTGGAGTGAGTTAGGGTTAGAGACCCAGTACTTC CAWSELGLETQYF
TRBJ1-1 - TRBV7-9 - TGTGCCAGCAGCTTAGTAACAGCTATGAACACTGAAGCTTTCTTT CASSLVTAMNTEAFF
TRBJ2-3 - TRBV9 - TGTGCCAGCAGCGTATCCATGACAGATACGCAGTATTTT CASSVSMTDTQYF
TRBJ2-3 - TRBV9 - TGTGCCAGCAGCGTAGTTCTAACAGATACGCAGTATTTT CASSVVLTDTQYF